A single sample gave rise to the 9 T cell receptor beta chains below, sequenced in a study of OX40 agonist ivuxolimab in advanced cancers. Some clones are missing from TCRdb's copy, which holds only in-frame ones; the method was immunoSEQ multiplex PCR. The sample contains about 80,000 clones, around 80% of which appear only once. The sample in question was CD4+ or CD8+ T cells sorted from blood, obtained in a trial of the OX40 agonist ivuxolimab. Receptors originate from an adult with an advanced solid tumor such as melanoma, head and neck, liver or kidney cancer.

V usage is TRBV19 and J usage is TRBJ2-7; D may be TRBD1 (6 bases). The CDR3 length is 12 residues. Trimming took 10 bases from V and 5 from J, leaving 15 bases between them. Germline V gene sequence: CDR1 LNHDA, CDR2 SQIVND (reference sequence). CDR3 coding DNA: TGTGCCACTCACGACAGGTCCAACGAGCAGTACTTC. Encoded protein: CATHDRSNEQYF.

The rearrangement uses TRBV7-9 and TRBJ2-1; 8 positions match TRBD1. Losses at the gene ends were 5 bases for V and 0 bases for J; bases not matched to a gene: 3. The CDR3 has 15 residues. Germline assignment: CDR1 SEHNR and CDR2 FQNEAQ (reference sequence). The CDR3 is CASSRDRSSYNEQFF. In DNA, the CDR3 is TGTGCCAGCAGCCGGGACAGGAGCTCCTACAATGAGCAGTTCTTC.

Comment on this clone: Other DNA sequences in the same sample also yield this CDR3. The rearrangement uses TRBV7-2 and TRBJ2-5, with 7 bases aligning to TRBD2. The J segment lost 4 bases and the V segment lost 2 bases, leaving 4 bases of the junction unmatched. CDR1 is SGHTA and CDR2 is FQGNSA in the germline V gene. The CDR3 is 14 residues long. DNA of the CDR3: TGTGCCAGCAGCTTACAAGGGAGGGTAGAGACCCAGTACTTC. Translating it yields CASSLQGRVETQYF.

This chain connects TRBV5-6 to TRBJ1-2, with D unresolved. In germline, CDR1 is SGHDT, CDR2 YYEEEE. Trimming cost V 4 bases and J 1 base, with 8 bases left between them. The CDR3 sequence is 13 residues long. The CDR3 loop reads CASSDPGNYGYTF. The CDR3 region has the DNA TGTGCCAGCAGCGACCCTGGTAACTATGGCTACACCTTC.

This chain links TRBV30 with TRBJ1-6; D unresolved. The ends were cut back, 1 base at V and 11 bases at J, with 9 bases in the middle. Germline lookup yields CDR1 GTSNPN and CDR2 SVGIG (reference sequence). This CDR3 has 12 residues. This CDR3 reads CAWSESAPPLHF. CDR3 DNA: TGTGCCTGGAGTGAATCGGCACCACCCCTCCACTTT. The full variable domain, in which reference TRBV30 and TRBJ1-6 provide the parts outside the CDR3, is SQTIHQWPATLVQPVGSPLSLECTVEGTSNPNLYWYRQAAGRGLQLLFYSVGIGQISSEVPQNLSASRPQDRQFILSSKKLLLSDSGFYLCAWSESAPPLHFGNGTRLTVT.

This chain uses TRBV6-1 with TRBJ1-2; D remains ambiguous. This CDR3 has 12 residues. The V and J ends lost 1 base and 5 bases respectively, with 5 bases between them. Germline V gives CDR1 MNHNS, CDR2 SASEGT. The CDR3 DNA sequence: TGTGCCAGCAGTGAAGTCGGTTATGGCTACACCTTC. As protein: CASSEVGYGYTF.

This clone was detected only once. The chain uses TRBV30 and TRBJ2-1; D remains ambiguous. Germline V gene data show CDR1 as GTSNPN and CDR2 as SVGIG (reference sequence). The CDR3 has 13 residues. The V end lost 2 bases, the J end lost 9 bases, and 14 bases lay between the germline ends. CDR3 loop: CAWSSVSSREQFF. The CDR3 DNA follows: TGTGCCTGGAGTTCGGTCTCCTCCCGTGAGCAGTTCTTC.

J is TRBJ1-1 and V is TRBV7-9, with D hard to call. This CDR3 has 13 residues. V was cut by 1 base and J by 4 bases, with 7 bases left in between. The V gene's germline CDR1 is SEHNR and CDR2 FQNEAQ (reference sequence). The CDR3: CASSLELGTEAFF. The DNA of the CDR3 is TGTGCCAGCAGCTTAGAGCTTGGCACTGAAGCTTTCTTT.

The V gene is TRBV18, the J gene TRBJ2-1; tentatively, D is TRBD2 (5 bases). The V and J ends lost 6 bases and 1 base respectively, with 10 bases between them. CDR1 is KGHSH and CDR2 is LQKENI in the germline V gene. This CDR3 is built from 14 residues. This chain's CDR3 is CASSSTGSYNEQFF. The CDR3 DNA follows: TGTGCCAGCTCCTCCACGGGGTCCTACAATGAGCAGTTCTTC.